The 4 T cell receptor beta chains reported below all come from one sample, sequenced in a study of CD8 T cells in ankylosing spondylitis. In TCRdb, the 5' RACE reads were re-called with MiXCR into one record per CDR3 protein. The table has 150,000 to 200,000 distinct CDR3 sequences, around 16% seen once. Material: blood, either unsorted or a sorted T cell fraction (not recorded which). All receptors come from a male donor with ankylosing spondylitis or in good health (not recorded which).

The chain combines TRBV19 with TRBJ2-1; tentative D call: TRBD2 (7 bases). Germline V gene lookup returns CDR1 LNHDA and CDR2 SQIVND (reference sequence). The CDR3 has 13 residues. Trimming cost V 6 bases and J 6 bases, with 12 bases left between them. The CDR3: CASRRGGSNEQFF. In DNA, the CDR3 is TGTGCCAGTAGGAGGGGGGGAAGCAATGAGCAGTTCTTC. The whole variable domain, remainder taken from reference TRBV19 and TRBJ2-1, is DGGITQSPKYLFRKEGQNVTLSCEQNLNHDAMYWYRQDPGQGLRLIYYSQIVNDFQKGDIAEGYSVSREKKESFPLTVTSAQKNPTAFYLCASRRGGSNEQFFGPGTRLTVL.

The V call is TRBV18, the J call TRBJ1-1, with D uncertain. In germline, CDR1 is KGHSH, CDR2 LQKENI. V dropped 0 bases and J dropped 7 bases, with 9 bases sitting between them. The CDR3 contains 13 residues. As DNA, the CDR3 is TGTGCCAGCTCACCACCCGGACGGAATGAAGCTTTCTTT. This gives the protein CASSPPGRNEAFF.

The sample holds many counts of this clonotype. The V call is TRBV20-1, the J call TRBJ2-3; 7 bases are a match to TRBD2. The CDR3 is made up of 14 amino acids. The germline V gene has CDR1 DFQATT and CDR2 SNEGSKA (reference sequence). V shed 3 bases and J 3 bases; nucleotides not matched to a gene: 6. The CDR3 region is CSASWGGQTDTQYF. DNA of the CDR3: TGCAGTGCTAGTTGGGGGGGTCAGACAGATACGCAGTATTTT.

This clonotype has only a few counts. The chain combines TRBV20-1 with TRBJ2-5; 11 nucleotides agree with TRBD2. There are 14 residues in the CDR3. CDR1 is DFQATT, CDR2 SNEGSKA, per germline (reference sequence). V dropped 7 bases and J dropped 5; count of bases not matched to a gene: 9. The CDR3 loop is CSGLAGTITETQYF. The CDR3 region has the DNA TGCAGTGGACTAGCGGGAACTATAACGGAGACCCAGTACTTC.